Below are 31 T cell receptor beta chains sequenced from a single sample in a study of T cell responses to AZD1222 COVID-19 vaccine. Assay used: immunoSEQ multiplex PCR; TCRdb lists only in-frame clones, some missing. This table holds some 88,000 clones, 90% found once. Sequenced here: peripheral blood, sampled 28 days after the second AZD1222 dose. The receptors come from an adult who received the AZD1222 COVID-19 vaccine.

The CDR3, as DNA: TGCGCCAGCAGTGAGCTTGGACAGGGAAAAGGTGCTGAAGCTTTCTTT. Its translation is CASSELGQGKGAEAFF. The genes are TRBV10-2 and TRBJ1-1; 8 positions agree with TRBD1. V lost 2 bases, J lost 6 bases, and 11 bases stayed unmatched. CDR3 length: 16 amino acids. The germline CDR1 and CDR2 sequences are WSHSY and SAAADI.

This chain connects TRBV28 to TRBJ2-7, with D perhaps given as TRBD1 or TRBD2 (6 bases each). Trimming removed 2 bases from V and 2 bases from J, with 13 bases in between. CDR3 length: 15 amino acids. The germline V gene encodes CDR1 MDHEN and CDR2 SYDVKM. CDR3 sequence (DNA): TGTGCCAGCAGTTTAGGAGGGGGAAGCCCCTACGAGCAGTACTTC. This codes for CASSLGGGSPYEQYF.

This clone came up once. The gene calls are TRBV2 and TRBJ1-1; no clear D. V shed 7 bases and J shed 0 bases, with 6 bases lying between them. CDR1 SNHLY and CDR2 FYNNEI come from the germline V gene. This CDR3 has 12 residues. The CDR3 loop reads CASKGMNTEAFF. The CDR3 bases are TGTGCCAGCAAGGGCATGAACACTGAAGCTTTCTTT.

CDR3 protein: CASSQSSYGALHF. The CDR3 DNA sequence: TGTGCCAGCAGCCAGTCAAGCTATGGGGCCCTCCACTTT. The chain recombines TRBV14 with TRBJ1-6; D is undetermined. V was trimmed by 3 bases and J by 14 bases, leaving 14 bases between them. Germline values: CDR1 SGHDN, CDR2 FVKESK. This CDR3 is 13 amino acids long.

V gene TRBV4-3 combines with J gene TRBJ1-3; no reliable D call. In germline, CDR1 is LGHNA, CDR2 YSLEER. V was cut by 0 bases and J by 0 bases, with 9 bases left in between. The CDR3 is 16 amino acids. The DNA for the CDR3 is TGCGCCAGCAGCCAAGATCATAGATCCTCTGGAAACACCATATATTTT. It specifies CASSQDHRSSGNTIYF.

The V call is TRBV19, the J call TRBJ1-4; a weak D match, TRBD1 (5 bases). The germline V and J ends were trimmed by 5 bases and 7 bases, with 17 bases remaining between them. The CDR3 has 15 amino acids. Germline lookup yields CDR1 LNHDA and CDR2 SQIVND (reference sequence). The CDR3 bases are TGTGCCAGTAGTCGGTCCGGGACCTTAGTTGAAAAACTGTTTTTT. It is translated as CASSRSGTLVEKLFF.

The CDR3 loop is CAWGMCSNQPQHF. The CDR3 DNA follows: TGTGCCTGGGGGATGTGTAGCAATCAGCCCCAGCATTTT. The gene calls are TRBV25-1 and TRBJ1-5, with D tentatively TRBD1 (5 bases). The CDR3 spans 13 residues. Per the germline V gene, CDR1 is MGHDK and CDR2 is SYGVNS. V lost 11 bases and J 0 bases, leaving 11 bases between the germline ends.

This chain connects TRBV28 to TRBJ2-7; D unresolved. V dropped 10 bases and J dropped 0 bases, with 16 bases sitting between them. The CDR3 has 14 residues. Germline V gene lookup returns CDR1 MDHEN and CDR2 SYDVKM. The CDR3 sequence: CATIPDGSSYEQYF. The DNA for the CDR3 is TGTGCCACCATTCCGGACGGCAGCTCCTACGAGCAGTACTTC.

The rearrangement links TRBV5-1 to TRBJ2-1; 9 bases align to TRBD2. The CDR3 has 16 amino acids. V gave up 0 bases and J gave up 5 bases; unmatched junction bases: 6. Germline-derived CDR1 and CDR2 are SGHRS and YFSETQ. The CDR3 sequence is CASSLDLAGTNNEQFF. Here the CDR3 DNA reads TGCGCCAGCAGCTTGGATCTAGCGGGGACAAACAATGAGCAGTTCTTC. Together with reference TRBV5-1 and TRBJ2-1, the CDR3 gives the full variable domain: KAGVTQTPRYLIKTRGQQVTLSCSPISGHRSVSWYQQTPGQGLQFLFEYFSETQRNKGNFPGRFSGRQFSNSRSEMNVSTLELGDSALYLCASSLDLAGTNNEQFFGPGTRLTVL.

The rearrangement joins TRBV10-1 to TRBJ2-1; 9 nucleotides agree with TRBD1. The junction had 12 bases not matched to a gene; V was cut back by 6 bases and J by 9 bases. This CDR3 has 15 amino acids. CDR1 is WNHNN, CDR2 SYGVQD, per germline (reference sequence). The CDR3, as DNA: TGCGCCAGCAGCAAAGGGGGGACAGGGTCGGTTGAGCAGTTCTTC. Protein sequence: CASSKGGTGSVEQFF.

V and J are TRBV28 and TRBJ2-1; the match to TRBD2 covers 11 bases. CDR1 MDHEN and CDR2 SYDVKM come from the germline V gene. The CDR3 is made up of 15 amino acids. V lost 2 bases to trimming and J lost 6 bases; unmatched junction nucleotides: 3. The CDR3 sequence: CASSLGSGGANEQFF. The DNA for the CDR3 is TGTGCCAGCAGTTTAGGTAGCGGGGGGGCCAATGAGCAGTTCTTC.

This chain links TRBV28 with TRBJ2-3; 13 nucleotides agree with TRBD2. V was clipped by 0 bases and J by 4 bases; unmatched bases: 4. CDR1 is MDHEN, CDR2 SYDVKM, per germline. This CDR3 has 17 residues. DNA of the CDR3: TGTGCCAGCAGTTTATGGACTAGCGGGGGGAAGTCAGATACGCAGTATTTT. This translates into CASSLWTSGGKSDTQYF. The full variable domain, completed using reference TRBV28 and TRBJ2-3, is DVKVTQSSRYLVKRTGEKVFLECVQDMDHENMFWYRQDPGLGLRLIYFSYDVKMKEKGDIPEGYSVSREKKERFSLILESASTNQTSMYLCASSLWTSGGKSDTQYFGPGTRLTVL.

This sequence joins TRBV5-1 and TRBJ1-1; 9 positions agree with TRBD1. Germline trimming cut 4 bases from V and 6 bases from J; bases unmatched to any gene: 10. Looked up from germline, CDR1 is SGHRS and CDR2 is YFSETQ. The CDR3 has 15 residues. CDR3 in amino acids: CASSPQTGGVAEAFF. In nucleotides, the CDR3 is TGCGCCAGCAGCCCCCAGACAGGGGGAGTCGCTGAAGCTTTCTTT.

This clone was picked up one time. DNA of the CDR3: TGTGCCAGCAGCTTAAGGGCTTTGAGTGAAGCTTTCTTT. Translated, it gives CASSLRALSEAFF. V is TRBV7-3 and J is TRBJ1-1; D gene uncertain. The V end lost 1 base, the J end lost 7 bases, and 10 bases lay between the germline ends. The CDR3 runs 13 residues. CDR1 SGHTA and CDR2 FQGTGA come from the germline V gene.

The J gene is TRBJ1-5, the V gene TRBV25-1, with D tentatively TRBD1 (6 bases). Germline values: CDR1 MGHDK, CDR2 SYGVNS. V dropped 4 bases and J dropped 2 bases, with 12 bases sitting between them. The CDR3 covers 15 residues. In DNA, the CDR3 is TGTGCCAGCAGTGCCGGGACAAGGGGCAATCAGCCCCAGCATTTT. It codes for CASSAGTRGNQPQHF.

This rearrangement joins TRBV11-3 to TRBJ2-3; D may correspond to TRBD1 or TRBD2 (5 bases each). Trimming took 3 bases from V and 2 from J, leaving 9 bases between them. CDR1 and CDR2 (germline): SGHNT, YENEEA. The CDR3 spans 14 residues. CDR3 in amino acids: CASSFRGVTDTQYF. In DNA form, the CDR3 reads TGTGCCAGCAGCTTCAGAGGGGTCACAGATACGCAGTATTTT.

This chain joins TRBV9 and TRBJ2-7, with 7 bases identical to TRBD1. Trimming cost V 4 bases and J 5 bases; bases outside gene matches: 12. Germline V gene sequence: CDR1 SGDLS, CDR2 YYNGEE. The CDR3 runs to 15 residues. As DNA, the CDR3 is TGTGCCAGCAGCCCTCAGGACAGGCCTCGGAACGAGCAGTACTTC. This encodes CASSPQDRPRNEQYF.

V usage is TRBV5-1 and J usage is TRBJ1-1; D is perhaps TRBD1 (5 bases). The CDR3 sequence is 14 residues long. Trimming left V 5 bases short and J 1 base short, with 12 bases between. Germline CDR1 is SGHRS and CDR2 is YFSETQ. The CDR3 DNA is TGCGCCAGCAGTTTCACAGGACGGAACACTGAAGCTTTCTTT. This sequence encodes CASSFTGRNTEAFF.

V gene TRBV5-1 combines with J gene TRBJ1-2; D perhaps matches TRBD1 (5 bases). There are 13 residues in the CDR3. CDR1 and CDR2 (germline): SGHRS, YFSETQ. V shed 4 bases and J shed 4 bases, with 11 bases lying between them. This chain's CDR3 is CASSRDGTYGYTF. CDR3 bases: TGCGCCAGCAGCCGGGACGGCACCTATGGCTACACCTTC.

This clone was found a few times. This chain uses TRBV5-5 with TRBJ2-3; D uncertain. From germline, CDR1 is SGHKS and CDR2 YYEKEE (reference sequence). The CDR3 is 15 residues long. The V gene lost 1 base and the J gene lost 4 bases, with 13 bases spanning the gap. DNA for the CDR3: TGTGCCAGCAGCTTGTGGGCAGAGCCTTCAGATACGCAGTATTTT. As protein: CASSLWAEPSDTQYF.

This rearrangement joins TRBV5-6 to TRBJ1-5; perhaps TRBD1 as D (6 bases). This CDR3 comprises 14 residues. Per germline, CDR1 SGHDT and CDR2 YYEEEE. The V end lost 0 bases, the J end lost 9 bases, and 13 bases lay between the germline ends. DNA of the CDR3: TGTGCCAGCAGCTTGGCGGGGGCCTTATTGCCCCAGCATTTT. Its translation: CASSLAGALLPQHF.

In nucleotides, the CDR3 is TGTGCCAGCAGCTCACGACAGGAGTCCTACAATGAGCAGTTCTTC. Protein: CASSSRQESYNEQFF. The chain recombines TRBV7-3 with TRBJ2-1, with D tentatively TRBD1 (6 bases). CDR3 length: 15 residues. Trimming left V 4 bases short and J 1 base short, with 11 bases between. The germline V gene encodes CDR1 SGHTA and CDR2 FQGTGA.

This CDR3 reads CASRRQGMSSYEQYF. As DNA, the CDR3 is TGTGCCAGCAGAAGACAGGGTATGAGCTCCTACGAGCAGTACTTC. The chain combines TRBV6-6 with TRBJ2-7; 7 bases agree with TRBD1. This CDR3 region has 15 residues. Germline V gene sequence: CDR1 MNHNY, CDR2 SVGAGI (reference sequence). Germline trimming cut 6 bases from V and 0 bases from J; bases unmatched to any gene: 8.

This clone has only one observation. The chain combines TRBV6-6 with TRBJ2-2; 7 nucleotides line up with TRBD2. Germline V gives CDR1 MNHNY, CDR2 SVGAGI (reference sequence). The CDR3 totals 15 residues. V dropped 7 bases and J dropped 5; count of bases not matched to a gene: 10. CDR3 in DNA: TGTGCCAGCAACGAGCGGGGACGGTTAACCGGGGAGCTGTTTTTT. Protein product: CASNERGRLTGELFF.

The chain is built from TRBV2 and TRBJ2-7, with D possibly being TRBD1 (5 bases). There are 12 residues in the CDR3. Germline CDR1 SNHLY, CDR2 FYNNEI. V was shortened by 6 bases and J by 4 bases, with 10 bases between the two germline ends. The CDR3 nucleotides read TGTGCCAGCAGGATAGACAGATACGAGCAGTACTTC. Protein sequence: CASRIDRYEQYF.

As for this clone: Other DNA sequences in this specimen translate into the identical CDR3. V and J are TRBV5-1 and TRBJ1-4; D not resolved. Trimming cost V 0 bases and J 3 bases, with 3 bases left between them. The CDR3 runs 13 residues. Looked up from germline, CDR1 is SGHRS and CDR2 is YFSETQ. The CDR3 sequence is CASSLGSNEKLFF. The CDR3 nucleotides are TGCGCCAGCAGCTTGGGTTCTAATGAAAAACTGTTTTTT.

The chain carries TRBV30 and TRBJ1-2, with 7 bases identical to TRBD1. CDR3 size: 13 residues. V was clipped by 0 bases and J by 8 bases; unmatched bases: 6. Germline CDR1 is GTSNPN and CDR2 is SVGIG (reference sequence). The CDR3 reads CAWSVGTVQGYTF. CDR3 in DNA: TGTGCCTGGAGTGTTGGGACAGTCCAAGGCTACACCTTC.

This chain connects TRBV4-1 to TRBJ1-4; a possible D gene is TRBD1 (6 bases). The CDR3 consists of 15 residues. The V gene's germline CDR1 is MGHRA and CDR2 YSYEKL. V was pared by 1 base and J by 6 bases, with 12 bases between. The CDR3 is CASSQANRVYEKLFF. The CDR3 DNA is TGCGCCAGCAGCCAAGCTAACAGGGTTTATGAAAAACTGTTTTTT.

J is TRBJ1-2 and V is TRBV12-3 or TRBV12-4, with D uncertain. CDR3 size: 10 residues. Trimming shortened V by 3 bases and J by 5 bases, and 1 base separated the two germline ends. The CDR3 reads CASSFYGYTF. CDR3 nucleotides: TGTGCCAGCAGTTTTTATGGCTACACCTTC.

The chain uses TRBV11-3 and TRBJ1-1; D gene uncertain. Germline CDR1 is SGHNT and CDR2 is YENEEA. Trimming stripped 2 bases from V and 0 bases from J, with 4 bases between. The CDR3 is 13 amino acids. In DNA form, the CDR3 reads TGTGCCAGCAGCTTACAGTTGAACACTGAAGCTTTCTTT. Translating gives CASSLQLNTEAFF.

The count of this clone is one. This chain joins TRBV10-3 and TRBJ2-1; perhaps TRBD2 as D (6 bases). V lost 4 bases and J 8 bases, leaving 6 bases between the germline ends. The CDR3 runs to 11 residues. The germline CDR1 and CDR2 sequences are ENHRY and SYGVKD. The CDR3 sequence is CAISAGDEQFF. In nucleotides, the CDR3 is TGTGCCATCAGTGCGGGGGATGAGCAGTTCTTC.